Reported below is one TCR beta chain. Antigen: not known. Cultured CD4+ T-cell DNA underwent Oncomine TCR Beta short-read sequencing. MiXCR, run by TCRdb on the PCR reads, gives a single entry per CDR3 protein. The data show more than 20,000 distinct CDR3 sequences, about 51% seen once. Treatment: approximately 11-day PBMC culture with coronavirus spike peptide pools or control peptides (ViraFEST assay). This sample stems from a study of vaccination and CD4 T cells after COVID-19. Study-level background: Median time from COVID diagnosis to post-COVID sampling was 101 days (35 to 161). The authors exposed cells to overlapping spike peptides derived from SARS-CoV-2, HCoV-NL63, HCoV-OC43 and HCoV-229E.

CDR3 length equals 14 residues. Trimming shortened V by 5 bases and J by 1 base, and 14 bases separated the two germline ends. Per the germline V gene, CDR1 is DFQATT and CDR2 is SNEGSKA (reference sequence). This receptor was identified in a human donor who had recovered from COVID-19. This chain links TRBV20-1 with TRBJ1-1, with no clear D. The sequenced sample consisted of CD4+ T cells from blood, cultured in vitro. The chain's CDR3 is CSAWGAGGNTEAFF. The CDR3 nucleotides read TGCAGTGCTTGGGGAGCTGGCGGGAACACTGAAGCTTTCTTT.